The entry below gives a single TCR beta chain sequence along with its context. The CDR3 runs to 16 residues. Trimming shortened V by 2 bases and J by 2 bases, and 12 bases separated the two germline ends. Per germline, CDR1 SGHVS and CDR2 FNYEAQ. This record belongs to a study of T cell changes during pregnancy in multiple sclerosis. Profiled with immunoSEQ multiplex PCR; TCRdb holds only in-frame clones, not every one. This sample has around 57,000 clones, with about 92% found just once. The rearrangement uses TRBV7-6 and TRBJ1-4; TRBD1 might be the D (5 bases). The source material was peripheral blood, sampled in the third trimester of pregnancy. The sequence derives from a female donor in good health, enrolled as a control in a pregnancy study. CDR3 in amino acids: CASSLRQGGTNEKLFF. DNA for the CDR3: TGTGCCAGCAGCTTACGCCAGGGAGGCACTAATGAAAAACTGTTTTTT.